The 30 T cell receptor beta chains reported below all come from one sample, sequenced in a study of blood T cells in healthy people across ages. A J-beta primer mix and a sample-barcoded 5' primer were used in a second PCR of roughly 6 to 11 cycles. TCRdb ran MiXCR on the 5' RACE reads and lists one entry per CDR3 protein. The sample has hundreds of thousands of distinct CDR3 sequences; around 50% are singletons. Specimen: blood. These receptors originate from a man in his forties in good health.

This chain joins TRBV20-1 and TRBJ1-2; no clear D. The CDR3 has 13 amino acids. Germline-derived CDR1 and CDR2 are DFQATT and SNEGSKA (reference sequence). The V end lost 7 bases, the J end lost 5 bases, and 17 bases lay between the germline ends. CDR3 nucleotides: TGCAGTGGGATGGTACAAGTTGGGTATGGCTACACCTTC. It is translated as CSGMVQVGYGYTF.

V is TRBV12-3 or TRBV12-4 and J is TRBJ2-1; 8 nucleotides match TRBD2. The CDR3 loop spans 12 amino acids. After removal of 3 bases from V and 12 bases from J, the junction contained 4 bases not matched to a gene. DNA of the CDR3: TGTGCCAGCAGTTTTACCGGGGGGGGGCAGTTCTTC. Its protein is CASSFTGGGQFF.

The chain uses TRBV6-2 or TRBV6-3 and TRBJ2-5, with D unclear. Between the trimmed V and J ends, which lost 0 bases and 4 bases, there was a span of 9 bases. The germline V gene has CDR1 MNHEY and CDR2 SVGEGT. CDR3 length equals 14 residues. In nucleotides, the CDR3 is TGTGCCAGCAGTTACTCCGCCCTCGGAGAGACCCAGTACTTC. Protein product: CASSYSALGETQYF.

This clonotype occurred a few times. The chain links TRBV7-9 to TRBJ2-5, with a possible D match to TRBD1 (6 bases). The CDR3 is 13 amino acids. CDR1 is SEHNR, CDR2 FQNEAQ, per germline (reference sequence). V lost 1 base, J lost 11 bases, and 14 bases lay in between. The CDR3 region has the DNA TGTGCCAGCAGCTTAGATGTGGGGGCGGAGCAGTACTTC. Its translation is CASSLDVGAEQYF.

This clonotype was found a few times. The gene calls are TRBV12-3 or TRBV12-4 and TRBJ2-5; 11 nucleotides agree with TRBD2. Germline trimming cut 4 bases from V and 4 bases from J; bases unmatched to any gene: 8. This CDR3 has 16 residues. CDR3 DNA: TGTGCCAGCAGTTCCAATAGCGGGAGGGCCACAGAGACCCAGTACTTC. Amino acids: CASSSNSGRATETQYF.

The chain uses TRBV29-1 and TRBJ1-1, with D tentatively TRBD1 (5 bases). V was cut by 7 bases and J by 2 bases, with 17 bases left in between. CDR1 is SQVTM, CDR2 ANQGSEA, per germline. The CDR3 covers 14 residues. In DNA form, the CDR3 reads TGCAGCGGTTCCCCTTCAGACAGTAACACTGAAGCTTTCTTT. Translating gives CSGSPSDSNTEAFF.

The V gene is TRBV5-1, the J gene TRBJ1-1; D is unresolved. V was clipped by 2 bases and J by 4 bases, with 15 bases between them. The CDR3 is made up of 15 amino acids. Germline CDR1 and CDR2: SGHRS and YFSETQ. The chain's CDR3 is CASSFGQRASTEAFF. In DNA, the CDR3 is TGCGCCAGCAGCTTTGGTCAGAGGGCGAGCACTGAAGCTTTCTTT.

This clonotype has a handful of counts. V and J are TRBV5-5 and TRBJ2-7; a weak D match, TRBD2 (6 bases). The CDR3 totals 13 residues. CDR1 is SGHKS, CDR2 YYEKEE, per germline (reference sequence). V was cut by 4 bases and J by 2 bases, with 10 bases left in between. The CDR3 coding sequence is TGTGCCAGCAGCCAGGGCGGGGCCTACGAGCAGTACTTC. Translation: CASSQGGAYEQYF.

CDR3 residues: CASTTGTGEYEQYF. The CDR3 DNA reads as TGTGCCAGCACTACCGGGACAGGGGAATACGAGCAGTACTTC. V gene TRBV28 combines with J gene TRBJ2-7, with TRBD1 matching 10 bases. The CDR3 contains 14 residues. V shed 7 bases and J 4 bases; nucleotides not matched to a gene: 7. CDR1 and CDR2 from the germline V gene are MDHEN and SYDVKM.

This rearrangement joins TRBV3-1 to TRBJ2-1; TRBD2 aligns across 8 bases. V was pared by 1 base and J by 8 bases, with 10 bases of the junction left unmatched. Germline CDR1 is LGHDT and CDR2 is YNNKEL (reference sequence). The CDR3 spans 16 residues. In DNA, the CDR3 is TGTGCCAGCAGCCAAGGAGGTGGGACTAGTTTCGATGAGCAGTTCTTC. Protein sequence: CASSQGGGTSFDEQFF.

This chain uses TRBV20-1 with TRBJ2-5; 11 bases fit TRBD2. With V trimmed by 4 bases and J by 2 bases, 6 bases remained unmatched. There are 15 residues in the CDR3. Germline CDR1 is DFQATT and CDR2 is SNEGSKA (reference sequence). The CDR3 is CSATGLAVSQETQYF. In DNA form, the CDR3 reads TGCAGTGCTACGGGACTAGCGGTCTCACAAGAGACCCAGTACTTC.

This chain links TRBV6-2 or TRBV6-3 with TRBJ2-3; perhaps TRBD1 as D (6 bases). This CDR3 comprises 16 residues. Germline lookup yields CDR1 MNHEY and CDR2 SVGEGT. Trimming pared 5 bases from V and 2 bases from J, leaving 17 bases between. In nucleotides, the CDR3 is TGTGCCAGCAGTGCTTCGGGACAAGGGTTCACAGATACGCAGTATTTT. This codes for CASSASGQGFTDTQYF.

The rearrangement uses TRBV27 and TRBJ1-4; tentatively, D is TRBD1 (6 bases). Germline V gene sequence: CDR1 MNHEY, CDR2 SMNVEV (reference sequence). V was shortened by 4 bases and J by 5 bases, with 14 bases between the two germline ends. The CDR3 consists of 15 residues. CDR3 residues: CASSWAGGRNEKLFF. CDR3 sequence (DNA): TGTGCCAGCAGTTGGGCGGGGGGGCGAAATGAAAAACTGTTTTTT. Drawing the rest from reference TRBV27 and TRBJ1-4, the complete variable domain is EAQVTQNPRYLITVTGKKLTVTCSQNMNHEYMSWYRQDPGLGLRQIYYSMNVEVTDKGDVPEGYKVSRKEKRNFPLILESPSPNQTSLYFCASSWAGGRNEKLFFGSGTQLSVL.

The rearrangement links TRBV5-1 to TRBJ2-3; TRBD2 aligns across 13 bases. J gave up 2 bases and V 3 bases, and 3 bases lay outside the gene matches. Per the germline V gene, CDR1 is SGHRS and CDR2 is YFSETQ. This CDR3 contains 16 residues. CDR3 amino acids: CASSSGLAGATDTQYF. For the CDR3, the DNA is TGCGCCAGCAGCTCAGGACTAGCGGGAGCCACAGATACGCAGTATTTT. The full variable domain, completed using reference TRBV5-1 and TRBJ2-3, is KAGVTQTPRYLIKTRGQQVTLSCSPISGHRSVSWYQQTPGQGLQFLFEYFSETQRNKGNFPGRFSGRQFSNSRSEMNVSTLELGDSALYLCASSSGLAGATDTQYFGPGTRLTVL.

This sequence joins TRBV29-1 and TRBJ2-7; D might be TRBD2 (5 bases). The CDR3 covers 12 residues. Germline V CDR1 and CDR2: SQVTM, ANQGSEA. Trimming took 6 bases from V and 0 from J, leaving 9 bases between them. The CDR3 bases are TGCAGCGTGAGGGCCAGCTCCTACGAGCAGTACTTC. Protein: CSVRASSYEQYF.

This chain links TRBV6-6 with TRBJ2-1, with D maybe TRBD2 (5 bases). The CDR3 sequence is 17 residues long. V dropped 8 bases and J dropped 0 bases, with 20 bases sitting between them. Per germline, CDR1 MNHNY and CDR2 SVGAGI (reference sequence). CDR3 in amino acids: CASAGYPGTSSYNEQFF. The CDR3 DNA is TGTGCCAGCGCGGGCTACCCCGGAACGAGCTCCTACAATGAGCAGTTCTTC.

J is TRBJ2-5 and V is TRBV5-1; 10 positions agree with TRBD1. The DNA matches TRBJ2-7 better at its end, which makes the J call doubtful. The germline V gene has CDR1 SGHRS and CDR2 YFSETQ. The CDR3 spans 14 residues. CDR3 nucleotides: TGCGCCAGCAGCTGGGGACAGGGGATAACCGAGCAGTACTTC. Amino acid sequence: CASSWGQGITEQYF.

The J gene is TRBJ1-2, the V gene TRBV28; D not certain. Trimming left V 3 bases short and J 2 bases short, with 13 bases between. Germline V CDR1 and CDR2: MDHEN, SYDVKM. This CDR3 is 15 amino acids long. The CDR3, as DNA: TGTGCCAGCAGTTTTCGTCCAGGACCCAACTATGGCTACACCTTC. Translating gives CASSFRPGPNYGYTF.

This CDR3 is CASSSRMGNSNQPQHF. The CDR3 DNA reads as TGTGCCAGCAGCTCCCGGATGGGAAACAGCAATCAGCCCCAGCATTTT. V gene TRBV7-2 combines with J gene TRBJ1-5; D is undetermined. Germline loops: CDR1 SGHTA, CDR2 FQGNSA. Trimming pared 4 bases from V and 1 base from J, leaving 14 bases between. This CDR3 spans 16 amino acids. Full variable domain (missing parts from reference TRBV7-2 and TRBJ1-5): GAGVSQSPSNKVTEKGKDVELRCDPISGHTALYWYRQSLGQGLEFLIYFQGNSAPDKSGLPSDRFSAERTGGSVSTLTIQRTQQEDSAVYLCASSSRMGNSNQPQHFGDGTRLSIL.

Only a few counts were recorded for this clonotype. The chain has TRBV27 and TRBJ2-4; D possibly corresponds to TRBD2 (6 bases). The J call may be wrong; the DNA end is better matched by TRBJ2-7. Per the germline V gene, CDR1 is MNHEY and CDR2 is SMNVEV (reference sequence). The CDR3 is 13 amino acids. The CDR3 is CASSSGGRYEQYF. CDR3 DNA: TGTGCCAGCAGTTCCGGGGGACGCTACGAGCAGTACTTC.

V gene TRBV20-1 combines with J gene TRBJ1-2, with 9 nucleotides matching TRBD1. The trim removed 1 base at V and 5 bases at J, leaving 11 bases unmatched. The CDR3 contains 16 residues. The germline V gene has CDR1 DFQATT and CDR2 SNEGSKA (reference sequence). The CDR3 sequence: CSARVGQGGRLYGYTF. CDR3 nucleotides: TGCAGTGCTAGAGTGGGACAGGGAGGACGACTTTATGGCTACACCTTC.

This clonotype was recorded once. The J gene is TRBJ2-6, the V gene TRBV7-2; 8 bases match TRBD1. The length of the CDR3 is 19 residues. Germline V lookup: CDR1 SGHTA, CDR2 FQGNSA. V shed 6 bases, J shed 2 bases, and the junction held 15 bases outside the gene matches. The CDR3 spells CASSRQGKQGVTGANVLTF. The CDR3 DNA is TGTGCCAGCAGTCGACAGGGAAAACAGGGGGTCACTGGGGCCAACGTCCTGACTTTC.

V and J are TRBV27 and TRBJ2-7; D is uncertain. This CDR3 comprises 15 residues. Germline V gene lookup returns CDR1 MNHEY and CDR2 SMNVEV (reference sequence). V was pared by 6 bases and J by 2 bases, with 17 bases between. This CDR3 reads CASRTWGKDAYEQYF. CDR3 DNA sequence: TGTGCCAGCAGAACATGGGGAAAGGACGCCTACGAGCAGTACTTC.

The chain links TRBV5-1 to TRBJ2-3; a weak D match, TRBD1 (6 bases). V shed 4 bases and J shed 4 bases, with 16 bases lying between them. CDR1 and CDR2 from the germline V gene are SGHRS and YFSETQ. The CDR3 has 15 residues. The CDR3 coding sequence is TGCGCCAGCAGCAATAGACAGGTCGGCCCAGATACGCAGTATTTT. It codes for CASSNRQVGPDTQYF.

CDR3 region: CASSPRLGIGYGYTF. DNA for the CDR3: TGTGCCAGCAGCCCCAGACTGGGGATAGGCTATGGCTACACCTTC. The chain carries TRBV9 and TRBJ1-2; D gene uncertain. V lost 4 bases and J lost 4, with 17 bases in between. The CDR3 length is 15 residues. Germline V gene sequence: CDR1 SGDLS, CDR2 YYNGEE.

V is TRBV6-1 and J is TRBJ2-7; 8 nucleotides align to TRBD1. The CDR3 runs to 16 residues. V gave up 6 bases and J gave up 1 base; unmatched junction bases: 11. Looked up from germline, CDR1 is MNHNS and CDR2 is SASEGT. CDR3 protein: CASSPWTGIASYEQYF. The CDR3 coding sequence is TGTGCCAGCAGCCCCTGGACAGGGATAGCATCCTACGAGCAGTACTTC.

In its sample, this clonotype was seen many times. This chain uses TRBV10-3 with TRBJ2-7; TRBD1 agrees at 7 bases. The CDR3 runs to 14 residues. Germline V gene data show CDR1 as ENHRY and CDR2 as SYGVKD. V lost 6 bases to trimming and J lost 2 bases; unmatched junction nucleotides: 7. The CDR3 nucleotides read TGTGCCATCAGCGGGACAGCCAGGACCTACGAGCAGTACTTC. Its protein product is CAISGTARTYEQYF.

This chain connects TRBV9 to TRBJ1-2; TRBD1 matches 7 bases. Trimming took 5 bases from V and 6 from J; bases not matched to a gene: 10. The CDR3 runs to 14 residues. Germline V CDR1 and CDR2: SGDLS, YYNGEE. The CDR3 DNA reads TGTGCCAGCAGGGGGACAGACCGGAGGGATGGCTACACCTTC. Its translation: CASRGTDRRDGYTF.

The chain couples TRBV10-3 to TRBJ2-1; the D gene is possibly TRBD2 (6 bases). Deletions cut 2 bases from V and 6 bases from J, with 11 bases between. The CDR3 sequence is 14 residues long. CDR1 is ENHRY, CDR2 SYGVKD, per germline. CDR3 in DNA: TGTGCCATCAGTGAGGAGGGTAGCGGCAATGAGCAGTTCTTC. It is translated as CAISEEGSGNEQFF.

As DNA, the CDR3 is TGTGCCAGCAGTTGGACAGAGGGGTTCGAGCAGTACTTC. This translates into CASSWTEGFEQYF. The genes are TRBV28 and TRBJ2-7; tentatively, D is TRBD1 (6 bases). The V gene's germline CDR1 is MDHEN and CDR2 SYDVKM. This CDR3 has 13 amino acids. Trimming left V 4 bases short and J 6 bases short, with 13 bases between.